This T cell receptor (beta chain) was documented in a study of T-cell memory formation after mild COVID-19. The study's findings and limits: Nothing showed for sure that second-wave clones peaking on day 37 were SARS-CoV-2 specific. Contracting CD8+ clones were enriched in EMRA, CD4+ mainly in CM and EM.

The V and J ends lost 3 bases and 5 bases respectively, with 14 bases between them. The CDR3 totals 14 residues. The germline gives CDR1 SGHNT, CDR2 YYREEE (reference sequence). With constant-segment primers, 5'RACE yielded cDNA libraries of TCR alpha and TCR beta that carried sample barcodes and UMIs. TCRdb used MiXCR to reprocess the 5' RACE reads, holding one entry per CDR3 protein. The sample consists of about 140,000 distinct CDR3 sequences, about 5.7% of them appearing once. Comment on this clonotype: The antigen is not known.

V usage is TRBV5-4 and J usage is TRBJ2-5; weak D call: TRBD1 (6 bases). Sequenced material: PBMCs or a T cell subset sorted from them (not recorded which). This clonotype originated in an adult woman who had mild COVID-19 (a few samples of this study predate the infection). Cell type and time point are not known. The CDR3 spells CASSSREGVETQYF. Written as DNA, the CDR3 is TGTGCCAGCAGCTCGCGTGAGGGGGTGGAGACCCAGTACTTC.